This T cell receptor beta chain stems from a study of blood T cell repertoires in COVID-19. Study context: The United States, Italy and Spain were the sources of the acute and convalescent COVID-19 samples.

There are 14 residues in the CDR3. Germline assignment: CDR1 LNHDA and CDR2 SQIVND (reference sequence). V dropped 2 bases and J dropped 2 bases, with 10 bases sitting between them. In the authors' workflow: Amplification with reference gene primers provided the estimates of nucleated cell counts. Clones were read by immunoSEQ multiplex PCR, and TCRdb kept only the in-frame ones, dropping some. Clone size and V and J calls were adopted from that table, with D and trimming inferred from the DNA. The data show around 100,000 clones, around 90% seen once. J is TRBJ2-7 and V is TRBV19; the D gene is possibly TRBD1 (6 bases). Input material: peripheral blood. This receptor was obtained from a man between 18 and 29 years old with acute or convalescent COVID-19. CDR3 loop: CASSIRGYPYEQYF. The CDR3 region has the DNA TGTGCCAGTAGTATAAGGGGGTACCCCTACGAGCAGTACTTC.